This TCR beta chain was obtained from a study of shared clonotypes between healthy human individuals. Overall study context: Two women and a few men aged 18 to 49 served as donors. Study-wide points: Sequencing depth was a factor that was expected to affect clonotype sharing among donors. Limited genetic and exposure-history diversity came from having few donors.

CDR1 is SEHNR and CDR2 is FQNEAQ in the germline V gene (reference sequence). V lost 6 bases to trimming and J lost 2 bases, with 13 bases between them. The CDR3 is 14 residues long. Bulk PBMC genomic DNA spanned ten immunoSEQ deep plates. The assay was immunoSEQ multiplex PCR, and TCRdb's table has in-frame clones only and misses some. The sample yields about half a million clones, 75% to 85% seen once. The count of this clone is one. What it binds is unknown. The receptor's source is a woman between 40 and 55 years old in good health. Some clones in this sample may be carry-over from other donors' samples. Material: PBMCs. The chain uses TRBV7-9 and TRBJ1-2; D is uncertain. DNA for the CDR3: TGTGCCAGCAGGCCCAACGGGATAAACTATGGCTACACCTTC. It specifies CASRPNGINYGYTF.